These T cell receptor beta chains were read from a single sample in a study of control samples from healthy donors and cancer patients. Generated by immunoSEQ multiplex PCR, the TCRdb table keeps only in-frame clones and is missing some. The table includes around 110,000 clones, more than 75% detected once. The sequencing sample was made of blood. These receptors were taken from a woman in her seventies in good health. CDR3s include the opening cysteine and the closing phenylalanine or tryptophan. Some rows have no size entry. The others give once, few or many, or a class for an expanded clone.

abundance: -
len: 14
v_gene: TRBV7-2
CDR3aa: CASSTLGKPYEQYF

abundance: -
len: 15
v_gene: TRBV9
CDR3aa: CASSPSSSFRDIQYF

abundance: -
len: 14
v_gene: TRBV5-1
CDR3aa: CASSLSQRYNEQFF

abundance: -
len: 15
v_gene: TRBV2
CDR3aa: CASSPEGGQLNEQFF

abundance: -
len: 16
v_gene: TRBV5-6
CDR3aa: CASTPVRGANTGELFF

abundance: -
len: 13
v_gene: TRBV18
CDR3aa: CASSDTLNTEAFF

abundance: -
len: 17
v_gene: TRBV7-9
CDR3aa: CASSYGTAAPQNSPLHF

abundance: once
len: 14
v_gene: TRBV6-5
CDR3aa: CASRTGVAGNTIYF

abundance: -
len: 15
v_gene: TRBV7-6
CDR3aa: CASSLAEGGNSPLHF

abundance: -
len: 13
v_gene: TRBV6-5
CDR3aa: CASSSRVNSPLHF

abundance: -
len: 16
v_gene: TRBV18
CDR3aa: CASSPPGQGTGNTIYF

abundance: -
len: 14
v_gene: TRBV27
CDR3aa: CASSYQGYNEKLFF

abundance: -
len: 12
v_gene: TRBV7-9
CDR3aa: CASSPDATEAFF

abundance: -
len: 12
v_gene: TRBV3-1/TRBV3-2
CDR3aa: CASSQVTDTQYF

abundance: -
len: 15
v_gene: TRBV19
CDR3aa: CASSIYEGFNQPQHF

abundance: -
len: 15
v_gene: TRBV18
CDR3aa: CASSPGDFSTDTQYF

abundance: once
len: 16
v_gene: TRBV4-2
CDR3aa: CASSQDMGRINQPQHF

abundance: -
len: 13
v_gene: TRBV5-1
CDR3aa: CASTGTGSHEQYF

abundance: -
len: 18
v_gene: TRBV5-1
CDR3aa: CASSPQPTGTGGNQPQHF

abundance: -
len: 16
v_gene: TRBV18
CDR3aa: CASSPSPGTGNTEAFF

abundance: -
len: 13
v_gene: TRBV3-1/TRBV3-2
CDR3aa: CASSALQNQPQHF

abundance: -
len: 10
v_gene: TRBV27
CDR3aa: CASRGDTQYF

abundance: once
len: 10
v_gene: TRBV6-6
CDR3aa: CASSFGGYTF

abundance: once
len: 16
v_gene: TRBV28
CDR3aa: CASSLSQGAGNTEAFF